Sequencing of this T cell receptor (beta chain) was carried out in a study of shared clonotypes between healthy human individuals. Overall study results and limits: Generally, estimated richness proved larger in naive subsets than it did in memory subsets. Non-shared clonotypes had lower generation probabilities than those shared by all four donors.

Remarks on this clone: The antigen is unknown.

Sorted-subset replicate PCRs used 150 to 200 ng of genomic DNA. This amount corresponded to some 32,000 T cell genomes. Per the original data handling: There were no quality scores in the junction-only immunoSEQ sequences, so filtering differed. The protocol was immunoSEQ multiplex PCR, while the TCRdb copy is restricted to in-frame clones and leaves out a portion. The V and J calls and the clone size are those of that table, but D and trimming were determined from the DNA. The table has approximately 840,000 clones, 95% to 97% seen once. CDR1 is SGHRS and CDR2 is YFSETQ in the germline V gene. Trimming removed 5 bases from V and 6 bases from J; junction bases left unmatched: 10. The CDR3 spans 16 residues. As defined, naive CD8 cells were CD45RO-negative and positively selected for CCR7, with terminally differentiated effector memory CD45RA+ cells excluded.

The origin of this receptor is a man in his thirties or forties in good health. The rearrangement links TRBV5-1 to TRBJ2-1, with 11 bases fitting TRBD1. The specimen sequenced was naive CD8+ T cells sorted from blood. The CDR3 here is CASSSVFGTGGNEQFF. The CDR3 DNA sequence: TGCGCCAGCAGTTCGGTCTTCGGGACAGGGGGCAATGAGCAGTTCTTC.